The source of this T cell receptor beta chain is a study of T cell changes during pregnancy in multiple sclerosis. The CDR3 is made up of 15 amino acids. Germline CDR1 reads SGDLS; CDR2 reads YYNGEE. J lost 5 bases, V lost 4 bases, and 6 bases had no gene match. The assay was immunoSEQ multiplex PCR, and TCRdb's table has in-frame clones only and misses some. The sample yields 45,000 to 55,000 clones, roughly 90% seen once. The V and J genes are TRBV9 and TRBJ2-1, with 10 positions matching TRBD2. The clonotype comes from a female donor with multiple sclerosis, enrolled in a pregnancy study. The input for sequencing was peripheral blood, taken in the first trimester of pregnancy. The DNA of the CDR3 is TGTGCCAGCAGCCCCCGGACTAGCGGTGACAATGAGCAGTTCTTC. Residues: CASSPRTSGDNEQFF.